A single sample gave rise to the 27 T cell receptor beta chains below, sequenced in a study of T cell repertoires in cytomegalovirus infection. MiXCR was run by TCRdb on the reads, yielding one entry per CDR3 protein. The sample carries 250,000 to 350,000 distinct CDR3 sequences, roughly a quarter recorded once. Sequenced material: PBMCs. These receptor sequences come from a human donor in good health (CMV status not recorded). Some clones in this sample may be carry-over from other donors' samples.

This clonotype was seen only a few times. The gene calls are TRBV7-2 and TRBJ2-3; 12 bases map to TRBD2. Germline V gives CDR1 SGHTA, CDR2 FQGNSA. The CDR3 sequence is 18 residues long. J lost 2 bases, V lost 0 bases, and 6 bases had no gene match. The CDR3 protein is CASSLAGTSGYFTDTQYF. CDR3 nucleotides: TGTGCCAGCAGCTTAGCCGGGACTAGCGGGTACTTCACAGATACGCAGTATTTT.

This clonotype has more than one count but fewer than ten. This sequence joins TRBV6-5 and TRBJ2-7; D perhaps matches TRBD1 (5 bases). The CDR3 has 15 amino acids. The V end lost 6 bases, the J end lost 1 base, and 16 bases lay between the germline ends. Germline V lookup: CDR1 MNHEY, CDR2 SVGAGI. CDR3 amino acids: CASSRDRGSSYEQYF. The CDR3 DNA is TGTGCCAGCAGCCGAGACAGAGGTTCTTCCTACGAGCAGTACTTC.

The chain is built from TRBV11-2 and TRBJ1-2; D is unclear. The CDR3 has 11 amino acids. CDR1 is SGHAT and CDR2 is FQNNGV in the germline V gene. V lost 3 bases and J 5 bases, leaving 4 bases between the germline ends. The CDR3 loop reads CASSLAYGYTF. DNA of the CDR3: TGTGCCAGCAGCTTGGCTTATGGCTACACCTTC.

This clonotype was counted only a few times. The V gene is TRBV10-3, the J gene TRBJ2-5; the match to TRBD1 covers 8 bases. The CDR3 covers 12 residues. Trimming cost V 6 bases and J 4 bases; bases outside gene matches: 1. Germline-derived CDR1 and CDR2 are ENHRY and SYGVKD. This CDR3 is CAISDRGETQYF. CDR3 coding DNA: TGTGCCATCAGCGACAGGGGAGAGACCCAGTACTTC.

The chain recombines TRBV11-2 with TRBJ1-2; D not certain. This CDR3 comprises 14 residues. The V gene lost 2 bases and the J gene lost 7 bases, with 14 bases spanning the gap. Per germline, CDR1 SGHAT and CDR2 FQNNGV. The CDR3 region has the DNA TGTGCCAGCAGCTTAAGATCCAATACCCCTGGCTACACCTTC. It yields the protein CASSLRSNTPGYTF.

Only a few counts were recorded for this clonotype. The rearrangement links TRBV24-1 to TRBJ2-3, with 14 bases lining up with TRBD2. Germline CDR1 and CDR2: KGHDR and SFDVKD. V lost 5 bases, J lost 8 bases, and 2 bases stayed unmatched. There are 14 residues in the CDR3. The CDR3 reads CATSGGLAGVTQYF. The CDR3 bases are TGTGCCACCAGTGGGGGACTAGCGGGAGTTACGCAGTATTTT.

The chain uses TRBV4-1 and TRBJ2-1; D possibly corresponds to TRBD2 (5 bases). In germline, CDR1 is MGHRA, CDR2 YSYEKL. The CDR3 is made up of 16 amino acids. Trimming shortened V by 4 bases and J by 7 bases, and 20 bases separated the two germline ends. The CDR3: CASSPASITVANEQFF. DNA of the CDR3: TGCGCCAGCAGCCCGGCCTCTATAACGGTAGCGAATGAGCAGTTCTTC.

The V gene is TRBV6-2 or TRBV6-3, the J gene TRBJ2-3, with D maybe TRBD2 (5 bases). The CDR3 contains 13 residues. The germline gives CDR1 MNHEY, CDR2 SVGEGT. Trimming removed 6 bases at V and 4 bases at J, with 11 bases between. The CDR3 here is CASSDPGADTQYF. The CDR3 bases are TGTGCCAGCAGCGATCCCGGGGCAGATACGCAGTATTTT.

This clonotype was found many times. The chain recombines TRBV7-2 with TRBJ2-7, with no clear D. The V gene's germline CDR1 is SGHTA and CDR2 FQGNSA. The CDR3 runs 13 residues. Deletions cut 1 base from V and 4 bases from J, with 8 bases between. CDR3 nucleotides: TGTGCCAGCAGCTTAGGTTTATGGTACGAGCAGTACTTC. Amino acids: CASSLGLWYEQYF.

DNA for the CDR3: TGCGCCAGCAGCGCAGGGGATTTCTTCGATGGCTACACCTTC. Protein product: CASSAGDFFDGYTF. V and J are TRBV5-1 and TRBJ1-2, with D perhaps TRBD1 (6 bases). Germline V gene sequence: CDR1 SGHRS, CDR2 YFSETQ. V shed 4 bases and J shed 6 bases, with 16 bases lying between them. The CDR3 loop spans 14 amino acids.

Concerning this clonotype itself: A much more abundant neighbour one base away suggests this may be a read error. J is TRBJ1-5 and V is TRBV6-8; D unresolved. This CDR3 contains 13 residues. CDR1 and CDR2 (germline): MNHGY, SAAAGT. The V and J ends lost 2 bases and 6 bases respectively, with 8 bases between them. CDR3: CASSYGISQPQHF. The CDR3, as DNA: TGTGCCAGCAGTTACGGGATCAGTCAGCCCCAGCATTTT.

Many counts were recorded for this clonotype. The rearrangement uses TRBV7-6 and TRBJ2-1, with 9 positions matching TRBD2. J gave up 0 bases and V 4 bases, and 7 bases lay outside the gene matches. Looked up from germline, CDR1 is SGHVS and CDR2 is FNYEAQ. There are 17 residues in the CDR3. Here the CDR3 reads CASSSRTSVSSYNEQFF. The CDR3 nucleotides are TGTGCCAGCAGCTCTCGGACTAGCGTAAGCTCCTACAATGAGCAGTTCTTC. The complete variable domain, with remaining parts taken from reference TRBV7-6 and TRBJ2-1, reads GAGVSQSPRYKVTKRGQDVALRCDPISGHVSLYWYRQALGQGPEFLTYFNYEAQQDKSGLPNDRFSAERPEGSISTLTIQRTEQRDSAMYRCASSSRTSVSSYNEQFFGPGTRLTVL.

This clonotype showed up just once. The chain uses TRBV6-2 or TRBV6-3 and TRBJ2-7, with 8 nucleotides matching TRBD1. Per germline, CDR1 MNHEY and CDR2 SVGEGT. CDR3 length: 13 residues. V dropped 8 bases and J dropped 2; count of bases not matched to a gene: 5. DNA of the CDR3: TGTGCCAGCGGGACAGGAGGTCCCTACGAGCAGTACTTC. As protein: CASGTGGPYEQYF.

The gene calls are TRBV25-1 and TRBJ1-2; D perhaps matches TRBD1 (5 bases). V gave up 6 bases and J gave up 1 base, with 9 bases separating them. The CDR3 runs 13 residues. In germline, CDR1 is MGHDK, CDR2 SYGVNS. CDR3 residues: CASRDNFNYGYTF. The DNA of the CDR3 is TGTGCCAGCAGGGACAACTTTAACTATGGCTACACCTTC.

This clonotype was observed many times. CDR3 nucleotide sequence: TGTGCCAGCAACCGCCTGAAAAGAGCTGCTTTCTTT. This codes for CASNRLKRAAFF. This chain links TRBV28 with TRBJ1-1; D uncertain. The CDR3 sequence is 12 residues long. V was shortened by 7 bases and J by 11 bases, with 17 bases between the two germline ends. The V gene's germline CDR1 is MDHEN and CDR2 SYDVKM.

The table lists this clonotype with a few counts. The V call is TRBV9, the J call TRBJ2-7, with D possibly TRBD2 on 5 matching bases. Germline V gene lookup returns CDR1 SGDLS and CDR2 YYNGEE. The length of the CDR3 is 17 residues. V lost 2 bases to trimming and J lost 4 bases, with 22 bases between them. This chain's CDR3 is CASSVGDTSGDEYEQYF. In DNA form, the CDR3 reads TGTGCCAGCAGCGTGGGAGACACGTCCGGGGATGAGTACGAGCAGTACTTC.

The V call is TRBV7-2, the J call TRBJ1-6, with D possibly TRBD1 on 6 matching bases. This CDR3 has 16 residues. Germline V gene lookup returns CDR1 SGHTA and CDR2 FQGNSA. V lost 6 bases and J lost 5, with 17 bases in between. The CDR3 bases are TGTGCCAGCAGACAGTGGGGGCCACGGGATAATTCACCCCTCCACTTT. Translated: CASRQWGPRDNSPLHF.

This clonotype was picked up a small number of times. The V and J genes are TRBV29-1 and TRBJ2-5, with a possible D match to TRBD1 (6 bases). Germline CDR1 and CDR2: SQVTM and ANQGSEA. The CDR3 is 13 residues long. Trimming pared 7 bases from V and 3 bases from J, leaving 15 bases between. For the CDR3, the DNA is TGCAGCGGCAAACAGGGCGTGGAAGAGACCCAGTACTTC. Its translation: CSGKQGVEETQYF.

This clonotype was seen ten or more times. V and J are TRBV7-2 and TRBJ2-3, with 7 bases aligning to TRBD2. CDR3 size: 14 residues. V gave up 1 base and J gave up 3 bases; unmatched junction bases: 1. Germline loops: CDR1 SGHTA, CDR2 FQGNSA. The CDR3 nucleotides read TGTGCCAGCAGCTTAGGAGCGGGGACAGATACGCAGTATTTT. Its protein product is CASSLGAGTDTQYF.

The chain joins TRBV29-1 to TRBJ2-1; 11 nucleotides align to TRBD2. Looked up from germline, CDR1 is SQVTM and CDR2 is ANQGSEA. V trimming: 3 bases; J trimming: 10 bases; junction bases outside the gene matches: 8. CDR3 length equals 14 residues. DNA for the CDR3: TGCAGCGTTGATGGGCTAGCGGGGGGACGAGAGCAGTTCTTC. Protein: CSVDGLAGGREQFF.

V is TRBV28 and J is TRBJ2-5; TRBD2 aligns across 8 bases. This CDR3 is 15 amino acids long. Per the germline V gene, CDR1 is MDHEN and CDR2 is SYDVKM. The V segment lost 6 bases and the J segment 3 bases; nucleotides outside the gene matches: 9. CDR3 bases: TGTGCCAGCAGCCCCGGGGGAGCGGGAGAAGAGACCCAGTACTTC. Translated: CASSPGGAGEETQYF. Complete variable domain (other parts from reference TRBV28 and TRBJ2-5): DVKVTQSSRYLVKRTGEKVFLECVQDMDHENMFWYRQDPGLGLRLIYFSYDVKMKEKGDIPEGYSVSREKKERFSLILESASTNQTSMYLCASSPGGAGEETQYFGPGTRLLVL.

This clonotype appeared a few times. The CDR3 DNA sequence: TGTGCCAGTAGTAGAGGATCCATTCCGGGGAACACTGAAGCTTTCTTT. Protein: CASSRGSIPGNTEAFF. This chain uses TRBV19 with TRBJ1-1; D is undetermined. V lost 4 bases and J lost 1, with 16 bases in between. The CDR3 runs 16 residues. Germline CDR1 and CDR2: LNHDA and SQIVND (reference sequence).

V gene TRBV6-2 or TRBV6-3 combines with J gene TRBJ2-7, with a tentative D call TRBD1 (5 bases). Germline CDR1 and CDR2: MNHEY and SVGEGT. Trimming pared 6 bases from V and 4 bases from J, leaving 13 bases between. CDR3 size: 13 residues. The CDR3 DNA follows: TGTGCCAGCAGCTACGCCAGGGATTACGAGCAGTACTTC. Its translation: CASSYARDYEQYF.

This clonotype was counted only a few times. Written as DNA, the CDR3 is TGTGCCAGTAGTATCTCCAGCGGGAGGGACGAGCAGTACTTC. Amino acid sequence: CASSISSGRDEQYF. The chain recombines TRBV19 with TRBJ2-7, with TRBD2 matching 10 bases. CDR1 is LNHDA and CDR2 is SQIVND in the germline V gene (reference sequence). The CDR3 is made up of 14 amino acids. V was clipped by 3 bases and J by 5 bases; unmatched bases: 4.

This clonotype appeared many times. V and J are TRBV7-2 and TRBJ1-1, with D perhaps matching TRBD1 (5 bases). Between the trimmed V and J ends, which lost 1 base and 0 bases, there was a span of 15 bases. The CDR3 loop spans 17 amino acids. Germline V gene lookup returns CDR1 SGHTA and CDR2 FQGNSA. CDR3 sequence reads: CASSLVVGGTMNTEAFF. Here the CDR3 DNA reads TGTGCCAGCAGCTTAGTAGTTGGGGGGACCATGAACACTGAAGCTTTCTTT.

This clonotype was detected only a few times. The chain combines TRBV15 with TRBJ2-1, with unresolved D. Germline V gives CDR1 LNHNV, CDR2 YYDKDF (reference sequence). With 0 bases removed from V and 0 bases from J, the gap between germline ends came to 6 bases. CDR3 size: 15 residues. CDR3: CATSRDRPSYNEQFF. In DNA form, the CDR3 reads TGTGCCACCAGCAGAGACCGGCCCTCCTACAATGAGCAGTTCTTC.

The V and J genes are TRBV20-1 and TRBJ1-5; D not certain. The CDR3 has 13 residues. The V and J ends lost 3 bases and 3 bases respectively, with 9 bases between them. The germline CDR1 and CDR2 sequences are DFQATT and SNEGSKA (reference sequence). The CDR3 DNA reads as TGCAGTGCTAGGAGCGCCCTCAATCAGCCCCAGCATTTT. It yields the protein CSARSALNQPQHF.